Presented here are 4 T cell receptor beta chains from one specimen sequenced in a study of T cells in Graves' hyperthyroidism and ophthalmopathy. RNA transcripts were the template for amplifying TCR beta CDR3 regions. TCR CDR3 regions were first amplified by RT-PCR with HTBI primers. MiXCR was run by TCRdb on the multiplex PCR reads, yielding one entry per CDR3 protein. The sample lists approximately 560,000 distinct CDR3 sequences, 46% occurring once. The sequencing sample was made of peripheral blood or thyroid tissue (not recorded which). The receptor source for this set is a woman between 18 and 30 years old with Graves' hyperthyroidism.

This clonotype occurred many times. J is TRBJ1-5 and V is TRBV20-1; 8 bases are a match to TRBD1. CDR1 DFQATT and CDR2 SNEGSKA come from the germline V gene (reference sequence). J gave up 6 bases and V 2 bases, and 9 bases lay outside the gene matches. CDR3 length: 15 residues. CDR3 DNA: TGCAGTGCTAGATCGGTGACAGGGGTTGGTCAGCCCCAGCATTTT. This translates into CSARSVTGVGQPQHF.

This clonotype has more than one count but fewer than ten. This chain links TRBV7-8 with TRBJ1-4; no reliable D call. The CDR3 loop spans 14 amino acids. The V and J ends lost 1 base and 3 bases respectively, with 6 bases between them. Germline lookup yields CDR1 SGHVS and CDR2 FQNEAQ. CDR3 protein: CASSLDPANEKLFF. As DNA, the CDR3 is TGTGCCAGCAGCTTAGACCCCGCTAATGAAAAACTGTTTTTT. Variable domain in full (rest from reference TRBV7-8 and TRBJ1-4): GAGVSQSPRYKVAKRGQDVALRCDPISGHVSLFWYQQALGQGPEFLTYFQNEAQLDKSGLPSDRFFAERPEGSVSTLKIQRTQQEDSAVYLCASSLDPANEKLFFGSGTQLSVL.

This clonotype was counted ten times or more. The genes are TRBV9 and TRBJ1-5, with D uncertain. The V end was cut by 10 bases, the J end by 5 bases, with 13 bases between. Germline V CDR1 and CDR2: SGDLS, YYNGEE. The length of the CDR3 is 12 residues. The CDR3 nucleotides are TGTGCCCAACCAGGTCAAGATCAGCCCCAGCATTTT. It specifies CAQPGQDQPQHF.

This clonotype was found once. CDR3 loop: CSVGGTSGYTF. As DNA, the CDR3 is TGCAGCGTTGGAGGGACTTCGGGCTACACCTTC. The rearrangement joins TRBV29-1 to TRBJ1-2; weak D call: TRBD1 (5 bases). Per the germline V gene, CDR1 is SQVTM and CDR2 is ANQGSEA. The V and J ends lost 4 bases and 8 bases respectively, with 11 bases between them. CDR3 size: 11 residues.